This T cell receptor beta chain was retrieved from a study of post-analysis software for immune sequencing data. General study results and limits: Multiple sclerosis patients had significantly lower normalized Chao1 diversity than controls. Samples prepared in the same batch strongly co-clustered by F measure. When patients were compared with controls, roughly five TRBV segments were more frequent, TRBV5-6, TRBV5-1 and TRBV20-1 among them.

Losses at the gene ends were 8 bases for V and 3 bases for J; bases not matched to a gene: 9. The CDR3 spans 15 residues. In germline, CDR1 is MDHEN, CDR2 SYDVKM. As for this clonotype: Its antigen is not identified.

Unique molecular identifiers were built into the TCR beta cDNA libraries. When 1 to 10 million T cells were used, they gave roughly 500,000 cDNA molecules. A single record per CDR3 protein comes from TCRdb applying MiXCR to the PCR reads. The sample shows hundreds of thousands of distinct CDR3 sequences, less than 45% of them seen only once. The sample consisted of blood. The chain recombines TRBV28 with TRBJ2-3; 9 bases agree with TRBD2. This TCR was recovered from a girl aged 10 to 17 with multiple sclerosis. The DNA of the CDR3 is TGTGCCAGCTGGGGGAGGCTAGCGGGAACAGATACGCAGTATTTT. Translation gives CASWGRLAGTDTQYF. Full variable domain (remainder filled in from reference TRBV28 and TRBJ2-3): DVKVTQSSRYLVKRTGEKVFLECVQDMDHENMFWYRQDPGLGLRLIYFSYDVKMKEKGDIPEGYSVSREKKERFSLILESASTNQTSMYLCASWGRLAGTDTQYFGPGTRLTVL.